Here is one T cell receptor (beta chain) with its context. Trimming left V 5 bases short and J 1 base short, with 14 bases between. Germline V gene data show CDR1 as KGHSH and CDR2 as LQKENI. This CDR3 has 15 residues. This entry belongs to a study of cytomegalovirus exposure and HLA in healthy donors. PCR involved 60 Vbeta and 13 Jbeta primers. TCRdb's table, derived via immunoSEQ multiplex PCR, lists solely in-frame clones and lacks some. Recorded for this sample: roughly 77,000 clones. The sequence derives from a man aged 25 to 45 in good health and CMV-seronegative. Sequenced: PBMCs. The gene calls are TRBV18 and TRBJ1-1; a possible D gene is TRBD1 (5 bases). The CDR3 DNA reads TGTGCCAGCTCAAGCCTGGGGCAGGGGAACACTGAAGCTTTCTTT. Residues: CASSSLGQGNTEAFF.